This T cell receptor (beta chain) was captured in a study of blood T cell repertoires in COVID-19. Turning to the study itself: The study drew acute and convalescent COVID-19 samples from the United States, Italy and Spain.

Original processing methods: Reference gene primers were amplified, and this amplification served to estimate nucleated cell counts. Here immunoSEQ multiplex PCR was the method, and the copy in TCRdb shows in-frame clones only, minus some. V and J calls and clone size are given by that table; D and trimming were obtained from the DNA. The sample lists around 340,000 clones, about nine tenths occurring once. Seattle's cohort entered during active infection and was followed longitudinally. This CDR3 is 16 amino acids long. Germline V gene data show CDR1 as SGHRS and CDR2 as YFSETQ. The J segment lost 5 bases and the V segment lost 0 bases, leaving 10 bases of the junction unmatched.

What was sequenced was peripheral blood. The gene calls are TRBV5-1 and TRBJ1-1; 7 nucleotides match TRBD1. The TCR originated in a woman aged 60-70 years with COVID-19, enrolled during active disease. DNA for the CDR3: TGCGCCAGCAGCTTGGCCAAGGTAGGGGGCAGGACTGAAGCTTTCTTT. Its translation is CASSLAKVGGRTEAFF.